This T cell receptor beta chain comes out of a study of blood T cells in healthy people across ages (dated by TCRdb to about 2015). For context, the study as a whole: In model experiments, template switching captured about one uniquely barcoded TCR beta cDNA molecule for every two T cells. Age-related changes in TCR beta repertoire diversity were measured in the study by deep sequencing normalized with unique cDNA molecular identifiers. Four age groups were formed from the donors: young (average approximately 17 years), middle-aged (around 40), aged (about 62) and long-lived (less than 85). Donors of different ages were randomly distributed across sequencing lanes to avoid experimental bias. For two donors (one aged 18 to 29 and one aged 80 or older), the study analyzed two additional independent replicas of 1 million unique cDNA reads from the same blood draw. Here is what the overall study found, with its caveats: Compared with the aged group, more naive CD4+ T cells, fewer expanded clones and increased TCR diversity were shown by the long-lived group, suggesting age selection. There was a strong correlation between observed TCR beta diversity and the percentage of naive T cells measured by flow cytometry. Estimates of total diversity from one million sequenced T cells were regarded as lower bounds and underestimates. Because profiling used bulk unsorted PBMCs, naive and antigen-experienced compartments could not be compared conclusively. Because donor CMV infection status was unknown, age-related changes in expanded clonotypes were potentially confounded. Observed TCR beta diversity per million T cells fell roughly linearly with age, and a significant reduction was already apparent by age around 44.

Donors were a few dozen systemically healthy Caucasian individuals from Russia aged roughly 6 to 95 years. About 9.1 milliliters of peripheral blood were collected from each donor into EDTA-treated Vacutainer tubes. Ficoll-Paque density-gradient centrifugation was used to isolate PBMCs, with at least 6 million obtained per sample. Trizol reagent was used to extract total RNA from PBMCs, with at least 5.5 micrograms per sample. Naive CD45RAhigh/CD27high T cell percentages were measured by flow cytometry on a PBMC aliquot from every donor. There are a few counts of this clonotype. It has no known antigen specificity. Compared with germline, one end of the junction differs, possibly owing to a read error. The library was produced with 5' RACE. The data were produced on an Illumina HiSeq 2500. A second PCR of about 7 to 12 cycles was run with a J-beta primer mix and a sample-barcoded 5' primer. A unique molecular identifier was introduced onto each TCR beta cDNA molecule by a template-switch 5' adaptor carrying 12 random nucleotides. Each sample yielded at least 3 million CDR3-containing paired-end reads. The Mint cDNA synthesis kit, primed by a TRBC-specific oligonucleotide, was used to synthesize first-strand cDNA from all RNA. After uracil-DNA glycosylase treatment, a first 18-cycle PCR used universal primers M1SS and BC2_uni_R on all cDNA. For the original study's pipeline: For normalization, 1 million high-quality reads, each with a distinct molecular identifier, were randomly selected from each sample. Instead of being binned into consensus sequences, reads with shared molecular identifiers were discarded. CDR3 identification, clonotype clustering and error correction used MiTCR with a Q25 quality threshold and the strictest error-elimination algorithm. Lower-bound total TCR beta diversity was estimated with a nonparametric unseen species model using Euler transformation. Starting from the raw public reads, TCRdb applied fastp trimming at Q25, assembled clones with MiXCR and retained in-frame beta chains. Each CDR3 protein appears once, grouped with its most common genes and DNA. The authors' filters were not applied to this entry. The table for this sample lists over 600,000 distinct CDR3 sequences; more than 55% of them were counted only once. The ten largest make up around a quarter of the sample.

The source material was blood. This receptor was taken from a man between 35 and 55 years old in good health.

The CDR3 protein: CASSPGTGLNAPLHF. Read as DNA, the sequence is TGTGCCAGCAGCCCCGGGACAGGGCTTAATGCACCCCTCCACTTT. Recombination linked TRBV28 to TRBJ1-6, and 9 bases in between align with TRBD1. The germline V gene gives CDR1 as MDHEN and CDR2 as SYDVKM. From the cysteine through the phenylalanine, the CDR3 covers 15 amino acids. Of all the DNA, just the CDR3 is kept, 45 bases in frame from base 1.